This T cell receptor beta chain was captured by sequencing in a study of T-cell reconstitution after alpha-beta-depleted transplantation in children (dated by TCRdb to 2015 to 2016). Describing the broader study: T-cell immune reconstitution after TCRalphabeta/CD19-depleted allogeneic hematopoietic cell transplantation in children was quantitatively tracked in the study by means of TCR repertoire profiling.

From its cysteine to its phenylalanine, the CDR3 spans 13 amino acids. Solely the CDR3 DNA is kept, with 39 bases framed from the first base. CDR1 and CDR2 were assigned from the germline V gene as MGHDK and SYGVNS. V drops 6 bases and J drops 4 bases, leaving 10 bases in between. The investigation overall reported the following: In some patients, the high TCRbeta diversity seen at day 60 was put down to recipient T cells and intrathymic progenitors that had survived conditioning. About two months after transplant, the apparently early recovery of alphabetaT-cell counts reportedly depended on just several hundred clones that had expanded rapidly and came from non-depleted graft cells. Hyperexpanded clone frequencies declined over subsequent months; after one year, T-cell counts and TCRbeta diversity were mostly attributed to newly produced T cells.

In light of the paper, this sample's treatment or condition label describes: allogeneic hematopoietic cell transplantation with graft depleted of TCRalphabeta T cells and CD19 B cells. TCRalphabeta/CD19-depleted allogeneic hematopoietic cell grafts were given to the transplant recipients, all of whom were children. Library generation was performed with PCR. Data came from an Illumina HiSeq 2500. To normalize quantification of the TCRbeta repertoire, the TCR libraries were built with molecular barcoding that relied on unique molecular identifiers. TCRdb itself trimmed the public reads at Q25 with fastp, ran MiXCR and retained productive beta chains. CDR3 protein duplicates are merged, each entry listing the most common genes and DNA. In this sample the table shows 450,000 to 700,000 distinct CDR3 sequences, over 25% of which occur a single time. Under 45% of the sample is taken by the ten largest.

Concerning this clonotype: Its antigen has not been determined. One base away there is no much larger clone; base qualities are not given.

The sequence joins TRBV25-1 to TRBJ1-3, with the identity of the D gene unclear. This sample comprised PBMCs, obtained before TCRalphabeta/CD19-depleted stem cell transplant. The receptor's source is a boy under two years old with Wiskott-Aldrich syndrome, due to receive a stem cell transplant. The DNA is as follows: TGTGCCAGCAGCTTAGGGCACGGAAACACCATATATTTT. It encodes CASSLGHGNTIYF.